These T cell receptor beta chains were read from a single sample in a study of shared clonotypes between healthy human individuals. Sequencing was performed with immunoSEQ multiplex PCR; in TCRdb, only in-frame clones are kept and a portion is missing. The sample yields over a million clones, roughly 97% seen once. The sequenced sample was naive CD4+ T cells sorted from blood. These TCRs come from a man aged 30 to 45 in good health. Each CDR3 is given with its conserved first and last residue. The order of the fields is clone size, J gene, D gene, V gene, CDR3 protein, CDR3 DNA. D genes are given only for firm matches. Size values are once, few and many counts, or a class for expanded clones, and some rows have none.

clone size: -
J gene: TRBJ2-5
D gene: TRBD1
V gene: TRBV14
CDR3 protein: CASSQHEGQHQETQYF
CDR3 DNA: TGTGCCAGCAGCCAACACGAGGGACAGCACCAAGAGACCCAGTACTTC

clone size: few
J gene: TRBJ2-2
D gene: -
V gene: TRBV4-1
CDR3 protein: CASSQEERGTGELFF
CDR3 DNA: TGCGCCAGCAGCCAAGAGGAGCGTGGCACCGGGGAGCTGTTTTTT

clone size: -
J gene: TRBJ2-3
D gene: TRBD2
V gene: TRBV19
CDR3 protein: CASTSPGLAKDTQYF
CDR3 DNA: TGTGCCAGTACGAGCCCGGGACTAGCGAAAGATACGCAGTATTTT

clone size: -
J gene: TRBJ2-7
D gene: -
V gene: TRBV28
CDR3 protein: CASSFVHYEQYF
CDR3 DNA: TGTGCCAGCAGTTTCGTCCACTACGAGCAGTACTTC

clone size: -
J gene: TRBJ2-6
D gene: -
V gene: TRBV11-3
CDR3 protein: CASSEGAGANVLTF
CDR3 DNA: TGTGCCAGCAGCGAGGGGGCTGGGGCCAACGTCCTGACTTTC

clone size: -
J gene: TRBJ1-1
D gene: -
V gene: TRBV27
CDR3 protein: CASSRIRGLNTEAFF
CDR3 DNA: TGTGCCAGCAGTCGGATCCGGGGCCTCAACACTGAAGCTTTCTTT

clone size: -
J gene: TRBJ2-2
D gene: TRBD1
V gene: TRBV4-3
CDR3 protein: CASSQLSQGGGFTGELFF
CDR3 DNA: TGCGCCAGCAGCCAACTGTCGCAAGGGGGCGGTTTCACCGGGGAGCTGTTTTTT

clone size: -
J gene: TRBJ1-2
D gene: -
V gene: TRBV5-8
CDR3 protein: CASSPRVLSDGYTF
CDR3 DNA: TGTGCCAGCAGCCCCCGGGTCCTGTCGGATGGCTACACCTTC

clone size: -
J gene: TRBJ2-2
D gene: -
V gene: TRBV10-1
CDR3 protein: CASSERRSGELFF
CDR3 DNA: TGCGCCAGCAGTGAGCGTAGGTCCGGGGAGCTGTTTTTT

clone size: -
J gene: TRBJ2-1
D gene: TRBD2
V gene: TRBV7-8
CDR3 protein: CASSLAGRGLAGEIYNEQFF
CDR3 DNA: TGTGCCAGCAGCTTAGCCGGACGGGGACTAGCGGGAGAGATCTACAATGAGCAGTTCTTC

clone size: -
J gene: TRBJ2-1
D gene: TRBD2
V gene: TRBV6-5
CDR3 protein: CASSGLAGVNEQFF
CDR3 DNA: TGTGCCAGCAGTGGACTAGCGGGAGTAAATGAGCAGTTCTTC

clone size: -
J gene: TRBJ2-7
D gene: TRBD2
V gene: TRBV25-1
CDR3 protein: CASRMEGGRPPSYEQYF
CDR3 DNA: TGTGCCAGCAGGATGGAGGGCGGGAGGCCCCCCTCCTACGAGCAGTACTTC

clone size: -
J gene: TRBJ2-7
D gene: -
V gene: TRBV18
CDR3 protein: CASSPPDGWPYEQYF
CDR3 DNA: TGTGCCAGCTCACCACCTGACGGGTGGCCTTACGAGCAGTACTTC